These T cell receptor beta chains were read from a single sample in a study of blood T cell repertoires in COVID-19. Measured with immunoSEQ multiplex PCR; TCRdb has only the in-frame clones, and not every one. This sample yields roughly 250,000 clones, of which about 85% are seen a single time; around 1% belongs to the top ten. What was sequenced was peripheral blood. All receptors derive from a human donor with COVID-19, enrolled during active disease. The donor label of this sample is uncertain. Each CDR3 is given with its conserved first and last residue. A D gene is named only where the DNA matches it firmly. A clone size is listed for some rows: how often the clone was seen (once, few, many), or a class if it is expanded.

V gene	clone size	D gene	J gene	CDR3 protein	CDR3 DNA
TRBV6-6	.	TRBD1	TRBJ1-5	CASSRDRQEGQPQHF	TGTGCCAGCAGCCGGGACAGGCAGGAGGGTCAGCCCCAGCATTTT
TRBV6-1	.	.	TRBJ2-5	CASSEMGASGTGLETQYF	TGTGCCAGCAGTGAGATGGGGGCTAGCGGGACAGGATTGGAGACCCAGTACTTC
TRBV28	.	.	TRBJ1-2	CASSLREDGYTF	TGTGCCAGCAGCCTTAGGGAGGATGGCTACACCTTC
TRBV4-3	.	TRBD1	TRBJ2-4	CASSRQGQGVPHIQYF	TGCGCCAGCAGCCGGCAGGGACAGGGGGTTCCGCACATTCAGTACTTC
TRBV28	.	.	TRBJ1-2	CASSSRQIYGYTF	TGTGCCAGCAGTTCCCGACAAATCTATGGCTACACCTTC
TRBV6-5	once	TRBD1	TRBJ1-1	CASRTGTAVEAFF	TGTGCCAGTAGAACTGGGACAGCGGTTGAAGCTTTCTTT
TRBV3-1/TRBV3-2	.	TRBD1	TRBJ1-1	CASSQEMGTGGGTEAFF	TGTGCCAGCAGCCAAGAAATGGGCACAGGGGGCGGCACTGAAGCTTTCTTT
TRBV27	.	.	TRBJ2-7	CASSPLGLTNYEQYF	TGTGCCAGCAGTCCCCTGGGCCTTACCAATTACGAGCAGTACTTC
TRBV28	.	.	TRBJ1-5	CASSSVTRQNQPQHF	TGTGCCAGCAGTTCCGTTACACGTCAGAATCAGCCCCAGCATTTT
TRBV5-8	.	.	TRBJ1-5	CASSFGEVTRHF	TGTGCCAGCAGCTTCGGGGAGGTCACCCGTCATTTT